The sequence of this T cell receptor beta chain was determined in a study of beta chain features in type 1 diabetes (dated by TCRdb to 2016 to 2019). Regarding the research as a whole: Patients and healthy donors did not differ in mean age, gender distribution, total cell number or subset yield. Across all samples, roughly 110,000,000 sorted cells were examined, and cell number per subset correlated strongly with RNA yield. In the study, recently diagnosed type 1 diabetes patients and matched healthy donors were compared on the TCRB repertoires of their sorted circulating CD4+ T cell subsets. Naive and central memory subsets were obtained from all 30 or so donors, but regulatory and stem cell-like memory subsets were isolated from only 8 patients and roughly 8 healthy donors.

This clone has a handful of counts. There is no known antigen for this receptor. Qualities for individual bases were not recorded, and no much larger clone is one base off. All of the isolated RNA was reverse transcribed with the High Capacity cDNA Reverse Transcription Kit, so expressed TCRB transcripts were sequenced. Naive, central memory and regulatory T cell samples underwent deep immunoSEQ sequencing, averaging about 3.3 million total reads per sample. Sorted cells were lysed in RLT buffer and RNA was extracted with DNase-treated RNeasy Micro or Mini kits, depending on cell number. To prevent cross-contamination, every cell subset was processed on its own, while patient and healthy donor samples were processed together. The immunoSEQ multiplex PCR was used to amplify TCRB sequences from cDNA, yielding 87-bp fragments that span the CDR3 region. Sequencing of the amplicons was done on the Illumina HiSeq platform. In the original analysis: PCR bias was corrected computationally using synthetic template baselines, and reads within Hamming distance 2 were collapsed, with unmergeable singletons discarded. Reads were aligned against IMGT to assign V, D and J genes, CDR3 length and insertions or deletions at six rearrangement sites. Within each subset, clonotype counts were normalized to sorted cell number, after which true diversity and Gini coefficients were computed with the tcR R package. The overlap coefficient, calculated on TCRB nucleotide sequences, was used to quantify repertoire sharing. As a proxy for the pre-selection repertoire, out-of-frame TCRB sequences from naive cells were analyzed. TCRdb holds this immuneACCESS table with in-frame rearrangements only. Some clones are missing; in checked studies, unresolved V genes explain under half, and the rest has no known cause. Clone size and the V and J calls come from that table; the DNA yielded D and trimming. The sample table shows hundreds of thousands of clones, and more than 65% are seen once. The ten largest account for almost 0.055% of the sample.

Broad study findings and their caveats: Sequencing cDNA rather than genomic DNA could over-represent highly expressing activated cells, although activation and CD3 levels did not differ between groups. A moderate but significant shortening of TCRB CDR3 length was observed in type 1 diabetes patients in all four CD4+ subsets. At VDJ recombination sites, patients with type 1 diabetes made fewer insertions and deleted more nucleotides, a pattern implying thymic rearrangement abnormalities. Because the HLA sub-analyses included only small numbers of individuals, any influence of HLA type on TCRB rearrangement was left unresolved. Naive, central memory and regulatory TCRB repertoires appeared to be more alike among patients than among healthy donors. Shorter templates might be favored by PCR, yet because patient and control samples were amplified and corrected together, any such skew would affect both groups equally.

A single peripheral blood draw of around 0.11 L on average was collected from each donor into heparinised tubes. A BD FACSAria II and a panel including CD45RO, CCR7, CD25, CD127, CD95 and CD27 were used to sort naive, central memory, regulatory and stem cell-like memory CD4+ T cells. All sorted populations exceeded 98% purity. PBMCs were isolated right away by Lymphoprep density gradient centrifugation and were stained directly, without culture. So that batch effects would be minimized, each experiment stained and sorted samples in pairs, pairing one healthy donor with one patient. Per the germline V gene, SGHRS is the CDR1 and YFSETQ is the CDR2. Spanning cysteine to phenylalanine, the CDR3 consists of 15 amino acids. Of all the DNA, just the CDR3 is kept, 45 bases in frame from base 1. The trim is 0 bases for V and 2 bases for J, with a gap of 6 bases between the germline ends.

This receptor was identified in a man aged 30 to 39 in good health. The chain couples TRBV5-1 to TRBJ2-6; TRBD2 is possibly the D segment (5 matching bases). Sample: naive CD4+ T cells from blood. Reading the label with the study, this specimen's cell subset or site is: true naive CD4+ T cells. The nucleotide sequence is given as TGCGCCAGCAGCTTGGGAGGGCCTGGGGCCAACGTCCTGACTTTC. It codes for CASSLGGPGANVLTF.